The TCR beta chain described here comes from a study of OX40 agonist ivuxolimab in advanced cancers. Points from the study as a whole: Clonal expansion by week 6 occurred in CD4+ and CD8+ blood T cells (at 0.1 to 3.0 mg/kg).

On this clone: Its target is unknown.

Germline lookup yields CDR1 MNHNY and CDR2 SVGAGI (reference sequence). The CDR3 totals 15 residues. V lost 8 bases, J lost 4 bases, and 11 bases stayed unmatched. Repertoires were generated with immunoSEQ multiplex PCR, while TCRdb's copy carries only in-frame clones and drops some. The repertoire includes about 67,000 clones, about 90% of them detected once, and about 4% sits in the top ten. The chain joins TRBV6-6 to TRBJ2-7, with TRBD2 identical over 10 bases. This receptor was obtained from an adult with an advanced solid tumor such as melanoma, head and neck, liver or kidney cancer. This sample comprised CD4+ or CD8+ T cells sorted from blood, obtained in a trial of the OX40 agonist ivuxolimab. CDR3 protein: CASATLAGVGYEQYF. Here the CDR3 DNA reads TGTGCCAGCGCAACTCTAGCGGGGGTCGGATACGAGCAGTACTTC.